A selection of T cell receptor beta chains follows, all from one sample in a study of cytomegalovirus exposure and HLA in healthy donors. Assay: immunoSEQ multiplex PCR; the TCRdb copy retains only in-frame clones and omits some. The table shows 100,000 or so clones, with about 69% occurring only once. Source material: PBMCs. The receptors come from a man aged 35-49 years in good health and CMV-seronegative. Each CDR3 is given with its conserved first and last residue. D genes are given only for firm matches. Size is omitted from some rows. Given values are once, few, many or a class for expanded clones.

v_gene: TRBV6-5; abundance: few; d_gene: .; j_gene: TRBJ1-4; CDR3nt: TGTGCCAGCAGTTATCAGGGGCTGGCTAATGAAAAACTGTTTTTT; CDR3aa: CASSYQGLANEKLFF
v_gene: TRBV28; abundance: .; d_gene: .; j_gene: TRBJ2-4; CDR3nt: TGTGCCAGCAGCCCCCGCGACAGCCAAGCCAAAAACATTCAGTACTTC; CDR3aa: CASSPRDSQAKNIQYF
v_gene: TRBV15; abundance: .; d_gene: .; j_gene: TRBJ2-2; CDR3nt: TGTGCCACCAGCAGTAGCAGGGAATTGACCGGGGAGCTGTTTTTT; CDR3aa: CATSSSRELTGELFF
v_gene: TRBV7-9; abundance: few; d_gene: .; j_gene: TRBJ1-3; CDR3nt: TGTGCCAGCACCAATGCGGGAAGTGGAAACACCATATATTTT; CDR3aa: CASTNAGSGNTIYF
v_gene: TRBV2; abundance: .; d_gene: .; j_gene: TRBJ1-1; CDR3nt: TGTGCCAGCGCAGGCCCCGGGGGCACTGAAGCTTTCTTT; CDR3aa: CASAGPGGTEAFF
v_gene: TRBV13; abundance: .; d_gene: TRBD2; j_gene: TRBJ2-6; CDR3nt: TGTGCCAGCAGCTTTGGGGGGGGGATGTCTGGGGCCAACGTCCTGACTTTC; CDR3aa: CASSFGGGMSGANVLTF
v_gene: TRBV7-6; abundance: .; d_gene: TRBD2; j_gene: TRBJ2-1; CDR3nt: TGTGCCAGCAGCCCCTCGGCTCTCGGGAGGAAAATCGGCAATGAGCAGTTCTTC; CDR3aa: CASSPSALGRKIGNEQFF
v_gene: TRBV5-5; abundance: .; d_gene: .; j_gene: TRBJ1-2; CDR3nt: TGTGCCAGCAGCTTGGGGGGCGCTGGCTATGGCTACACCTTC; CDR3aa: CASSLGGAGYGYTF
v_gene: TRBV19; abundance: .; d_gene: .; j_gene: TRBJ2-7; CDR3nt: TGTGCCAGTAGTACGACTAGTCAGAGCTCCTACGAGCAGTACTTC; CDR3aa: CASSTTSQSSYEQYF
v_gene: TRBV19; abundance: .; d_gene: TRBD2; j_gene: TRBJ2-3; CDR3nt: TGTGCCAGCCACGTTGGGGGGGCAGATACGCAGTATTTT; CDR3aa: CASHVGGADTQYF
v_gene: TRBV5-8; abundance: .; d_gene: .; j_gene: TRBJ1-6; CDR3nt: TGTGCCAGCAGCTACAAGCCTAGCTCCTATAATTCACCCCTCCACTTT; CDR3aa: CASSYKPSSYNSPLHF
v_gene: TRBV5-1; abundance: .; d_gene: TRBD2; j_gene: TRBJ2-3; CDR3nt: TGCGCCAGCAGCCCCGAGGGTTCGGGGGGGCCTCGGGATACGCAGTATTTT; CDR3aa: CASSPEGSGGPRDTQYF
v_gene: TRBV5-6; abundance: .; d_gene: TRBD1; j_gene: TRBJ2-3; CDR3nt: TGTGCCAGCAGCTTTCAACAGGGGATGACAGATACGCAGTATTTT; CDR3aa: CASSFQQGMTDTQYF
v_gene: TRBV30; abundance: .; d_gene: TRBD1; j_gene: TRBJ2-7; CDR3nt: TGTGCCTGGAGAAGACCTCCCGGGACAGGGGCCCACGAGCAGTACTTC; CDR3aa: CAWRRPPGTGAHEQYF
v_gene: TRBV9; abundance: .; d_gene: .; j_gene: TRBJ1-1; CDR3nt: TGTGCCAGCAGCACGATGAGGGACACTGAAGCTTTCTTT; CDR3aa: CASSTMRDTEAFF
v_gene: TRBV9; abundance: .; d_gene: TRBD1; j_gene: TRBJ2-7; CDR3nt: TGTGCCAGCAGCGTAGGGGTTGACAGGGGTTACGAGCAGTACTTC; CDR3aa: CASSVGVDRGYEQYF
v_gene: TRBV7-2; abundance: .; d_gene: .; j_gene: TRBJ1-6; CDR3nt: TGTGCCAGCAGCTTGGACAGTGACTATAATTCACCCCTCCACTTT; CDR3aa: CASSLDSDYNSPLHF
v_gene: TRBV13; abundance: .; d_gene: .; j_gene: TRBJ1-6; CDR3nt: TGTGCCAGCAGCCCGCGGAGGGGGGGGTATAATTCACCCCTCCACTTT; CDR3aa: CASSPRRGGYNSPLHF
v_gene: TRBV7-9; abundance: .; d_gene: TRBD2; j_gene: TRBJ2-1; CDR3nt: TGTGCCAGCAGCTCCCCTGGGAGGGAGAATTCTTACAATGAGCAGTTCTTC; CDR3aa: CASSSPGRENSYNEQFF
v_gene: TRBV4-3; abundance: .; d_gene: .; j_gene: TRBJ1-4; CDR3nt: TGCGCCAGCAGCCAAGATATTCAGTTGAGGTATTCGGCTAATGAAAAACTGTTTTTT; CDR3aa: CASSQDIQLRYSANEKLFF
v_gene: TRBV19; abundance: .; d_gene: TRBD2; j_gene: TRBJ2-7; CDR3nt: TGTGCCAGTAGTCTTACTAGCGGAGGTTACGAGCAGTACTTC; CDR3aa: CASSLTSGGYEQYF
v_gene: TRBV18; abundance: .; d_gene: TRBD2; j_gene: TRBJ2-3; CDR3nt: TGTGCCAGCTCATTTTTTAGCGGGAGGGCCTTGGTTACGCAGTATTTT; CDR3aa: CASSFFSGRALVTQYF
v_gene: TRBV6-5; abundance: .; d_gene: .; j_gene: TRBJ2-3; CDR3nt: TGTGCCAGCAGTTGGGGGGGCGCGGGAGATACGCAGTATTTT; CDR3aa: CASSWGGAGDTQYF
v_gene: TRBV5-1; abundance: .; d_gene: TRBD1; j_gene: TRBJ2-2; CDR3nt: TGCGCCAGCAGCTTGTGGGACAGGGGGACCGGGGAGCTGTTTTTT; CDR3aa: CASSLWDRGTGELFF
v_gene: TRBV11-3; abundance: .; d_gene: .; j_gene: TRBJ2-5; CDR3nt: TGTGCCAGCAGCTTAGGGAGCGTGCAAGAGACCCAGTACTTC; CDR3aa: CASSLGSVQETQYF
v_gene: TRBV4-1; abundance: .; d_gene: .; j_gene: TRBJ2-2; CDR3nt: TGCGCCAGCAGCCAACGAGAGGCCGGGGAGCTGTTTTTT; CDR3aa: CASSQREAGELFF
v_gene: TRBV6-1; abundance: few; d_gene: .; j_gene: TRBJ2-7; CDR3nt: TGTGCCAGCGGGGCGTACGAGCAGTACTTC; CDR3aa: CASGAYEQYF
v_gene: TRBV29-1; abundance: .; d_gene: TRBD1; j_gene: TRBJ2-1; CDR3nt: TGCAGCGTGGGACAGCCAAATGAGCAGTTCTTC; CDR3aa: CSVGQPNEQFF
v_gene: TRBV6-4; abundance: .; d_gene: TRBD2; j_gene: TRBJ2-3; CDR3nt: TGTGCCAGCAGTGACTCTGGGACTAGCGGGGGCCCCGATACGCAGTATTTT; CDR3aa: CASSDSGTSGGPDTQYF
v_gene: TRBV19; abundance: .; d_gene: TRBD2; j_gene: TRBJ2-3; CDR3nt: TGTGCCAGTACCCTTGGGCCTAGCGGGAGTGGGGCAGATACGCAGTATTTT; CDR3aa: CASTLGPSGSGADTQYF
v_gene: TRBV7-6; abundance: .; d_gene: TRBD2; j_gene: TRBJ2-7; CDR3nt: TGTGCCAGCAGCTTTCGAGCGGGAGGGAACTACGAGCAGTACTTC; CDR3aa: CASSFRAGGNYEQYF
v_gene: TRBV19; abundance: few; d_gene: TRBD1; j_gene: TRBJ1-5; CDR3nt: TGTGCCAGTAGTAGTACAGGGGGCGCGGGAAATCAGCCCCAGCATTTT; CDR3aa: CASSSTGGAGNQPQHF
v_gene: TRBV10-2; abundance: .; d_gene: TRBD1; j_gene: TRBJ2-7; CDR3nt: TGCGCCAGCGGAATGGGACAGGGGGATTACGAGCAGTACTTC; CDR3aa: CASGMGQGDYEQYF
v_gene: TRBV28; abundance: .; d_gene: .; j_gene: TRBJ1-2; CDR3nt: TGTGCCAGCAGTTTGATGGGGGGAGGCTACACCTTC; CDR3aa: CASSLMGGGYTF
v_gene: TRBV19; abundance: .; d_gene: .; j_gene: TRBJ2-7; CDR3nt: TGTGCCAGTAGTGCCGACTATGGGAGCCCCTACGAGCAGTACTTC; CDR3aa: CASSADYGSPYEQYF
v_gene: TRBV7-9; abundance: once; d_gene: .; j_gene: TRBJ2-3; CDR3nt: TGTGCCAGCAGCTTCGGGCAGGGTAGGGATACGCAGTATTTT; CDR3aa: CASSFGQGRDTQYF
v_gene: TRBV7-8; abundance: .; d_gene: TRBD1; j_gene: TRBJ2-7; CDR3nt: TGTGCCAGCAGCAAACGGACAGGGTCGAAGTCCTACGAGCAGTACTTC; CDR3aa: CASSKRTGSKSYEQYF
v_gene: TRBV9; abundance: .; d_gene: .; j_gene: TRBJ2-2; CDR3nt: TGTGCCAGCAGCGTATCAAGCGGGACCGGGGAGCTGTTTTTT; CDR3aa: CASSVSSGTGELFF
v_gene: TRBV2; abundance: .; d_gene: .; j_gene: TRBJ1-1; CDR3nt: TGTGCCAGCAGTGATATACCTCCGAGCTCAAACACTGAAGCTTTCTTT; CDR3aa: CASSDIPPSSNTEAFF
v_gene: TRBV15; abundance: .; d_gene: .; j_gene: TRBJ2-7; CDR3nt: TGTGCCACCAGCAGAGATCGGGGCGGGACCTACGAGCAGTACTTC; CDR3aa: CATSRDRGGTYEQYF
v_gene: TRBV10-1; abundance: .; d_gene: TRBD1; j_gene: TRBJ1-6; CDR3nt: TGCGCCAGCAGGGTGGACAGGATTAGCTCCTATAATTCACCCCTCCACTTT; CDR3aa: CASRVDRISSYNSPLHF
v_gene: TRBV19; abundance: few; d_gene: TRBD1; j_gene: TRBJ1-5; CDR3nt: TGTGCCAGTAGTATACTCGGGACAGGGGGCGCGCCCCAGCATTTT; CDR3aa: CASSILGTGGAPQHF
v_gene: TRBV6-5; abundance: few; d_gene: .; j_gene: TRBJ2-3; CDR3nt: TGTGCCAGCAGGCCTGCAGGTAGCGGCACAGATACGCAGTATTTT; CDR3aa: CASRPAGSGTDTQYF
v_gene: TRBV30; abundance: once; d_gene: TRBD2; j_gene: TRBJ2-3; CDR3nt: TGTGCCTGGAGGGCGGGGGAATACACAGATACGCAGTATTTT; CDR3aa: CAWRAGEYTDTQYF
v_gene: TRBV5-8; abundance: .; d_gene: .; j_gene: TRBJ1-6; CDR3nt: TGTGCCAGCAGCCCGGACAGCGGTGGTTCACCCCTCCACTTT; CDR3aa: CASSPDSGGSPLHF
v_gene: TRBV4-1; abundance: .; d_gene: TRBD1; j_gene: TRBJ2-4; CDR3nt: TGCGCCAGCAGCCAAGGGACAGGGGAAGCCAAAAACATTCAGTACTTC; CDR3aa: CASSQGTGEAKNIQYF
v_gene: TRBV30; abundance: .; d_gene: .; j_gene: TRBJ1-3; CDR3nt: TGTGCCTGGGACCCAGGGGTTTCTGGAAACACCATATATTTT; CDR3aa: CAWDPGVSGNTIYF
v_gene: TRBV19; abundance: .; d_gene: .; j_gene: TRBJ2-5; CDR3nt: TGTGCCAGTAGCCCCTGGGCAGCACAAGAGACCCAGTACTTC; CDR3aa: CASSPWAAQETQYF